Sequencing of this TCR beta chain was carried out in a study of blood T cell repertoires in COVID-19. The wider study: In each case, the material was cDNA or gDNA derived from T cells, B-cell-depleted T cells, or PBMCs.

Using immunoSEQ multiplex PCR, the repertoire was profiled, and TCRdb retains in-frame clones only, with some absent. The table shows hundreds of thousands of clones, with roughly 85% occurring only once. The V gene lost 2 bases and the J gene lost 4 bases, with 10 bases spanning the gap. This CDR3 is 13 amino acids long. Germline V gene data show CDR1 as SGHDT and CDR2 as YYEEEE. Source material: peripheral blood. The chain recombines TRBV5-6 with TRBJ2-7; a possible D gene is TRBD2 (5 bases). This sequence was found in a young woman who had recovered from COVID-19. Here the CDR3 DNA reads TGTGCCAGCAGCTTCCAACTAGAATACGAGCAGTACTTC. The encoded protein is CASSFQLEYEQYF.